This T cell receptor beta chain was profiled in a study of CD8 T cells in Susac syndrome. The V gene lost 1 base and the J gene lost 0 bases, with 9 bases spanning the gap. This CDR3 is 16 amino acids long. CDR1 is SGHTA and CDR2 is FQGNSA in the germline V gene. Sequencing of TCR beta drew on CD8+ and CD4+ T cells from blood. It was with random hexamers that roughly 0.45 to 1 ug RNA was reverse transcribed. By means of immunoSEQ multiplex PCR, TCR beta CDR3 spanning 54 Vbeta and 13 Jbeta underwent amplification. TCRdb analysed the immunoSEQ multiplex PCR reads with MiXCR anew, one entry per CDR3 protein. The sample contains around 300,000 distinct CDR3 sequences, about 90% of which appear only once.

This chain links TRBV7-2 with TRBJ1-4, with D possibly matching TRBD1 (6 bases). The origin of this receptor is a human donor with multiple sclerosis. Sequenced material: CD4+ T cells from PBMCs. The CDR3 nucleotides are TGTGCCAGCAGCTTAGAACAGGGATCAACTAATGAAAAACTGTTTTTT. Translated, it gives CASSLEQGSTNEKLFF.